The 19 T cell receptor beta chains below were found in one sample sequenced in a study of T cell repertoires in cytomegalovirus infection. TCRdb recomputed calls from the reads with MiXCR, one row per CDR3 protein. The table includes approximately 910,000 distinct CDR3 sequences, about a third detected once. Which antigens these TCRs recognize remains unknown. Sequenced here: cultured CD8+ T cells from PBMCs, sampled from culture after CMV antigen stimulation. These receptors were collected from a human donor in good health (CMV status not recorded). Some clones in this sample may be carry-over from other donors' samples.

CDR3 DNA: TGTGCCAGCAGCCAGCAATCCGGGGGGGACTCCTACGAGCAGTACTTC. This codes for CASSQQSGGDSYEQYF. V is TRBV14 and J is TRBJ2-7; TRBD2 aligns across 8 bases. This CDR3 region has 16 residues. Germline CDR1 is SGHDN and CDR2 is FVKESK. V lost 3 bases, J lost 0 bases, and 7 bases stayed unmatched.

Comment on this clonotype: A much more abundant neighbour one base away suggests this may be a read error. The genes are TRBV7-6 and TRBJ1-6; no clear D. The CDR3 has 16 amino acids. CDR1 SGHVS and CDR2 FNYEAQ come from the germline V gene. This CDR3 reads CASSSSDSRYNSPIHF. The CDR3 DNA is TGTGCCAGCAGCTCCTCTGATTCCCGCTATAATTCACCCATCCACTTT.

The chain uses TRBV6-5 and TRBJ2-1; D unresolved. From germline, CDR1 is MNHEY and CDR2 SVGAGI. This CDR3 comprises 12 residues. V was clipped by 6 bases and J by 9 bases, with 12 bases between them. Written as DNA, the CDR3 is TGTGCCAGCAGGGCCCTACCCAGTGAGCAGTTCTTC. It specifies CASRALPSEQFF.

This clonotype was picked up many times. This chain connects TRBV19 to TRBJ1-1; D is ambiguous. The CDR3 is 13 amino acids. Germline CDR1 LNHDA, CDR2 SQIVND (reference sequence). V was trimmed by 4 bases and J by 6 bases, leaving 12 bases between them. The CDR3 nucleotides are TGTGCCAGTAGTAGAAACGATTTTCCTGAAGCTTTCTTT. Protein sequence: CASSRNDFPEAFF.

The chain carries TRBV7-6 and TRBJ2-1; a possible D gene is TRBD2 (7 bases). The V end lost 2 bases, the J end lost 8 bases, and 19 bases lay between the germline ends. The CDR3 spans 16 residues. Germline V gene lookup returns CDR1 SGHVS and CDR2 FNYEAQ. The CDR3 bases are TGTGCCAGCAGCTTATTCAGGGGAGGGAAAGGTGATGAGCAGTTCTTC. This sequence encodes CASSLFRGGKGDEQFF.

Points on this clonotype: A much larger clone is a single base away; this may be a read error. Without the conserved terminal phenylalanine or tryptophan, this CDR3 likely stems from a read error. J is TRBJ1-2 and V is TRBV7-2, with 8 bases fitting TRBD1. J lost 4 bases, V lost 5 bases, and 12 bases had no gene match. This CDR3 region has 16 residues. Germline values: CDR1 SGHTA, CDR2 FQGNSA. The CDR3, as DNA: TGTGCCAGCAGCCGCTTCGAAAGGACAGGGACCTATGGCTACACCGTC. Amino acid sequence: CASSRFERTGTYGYTV.

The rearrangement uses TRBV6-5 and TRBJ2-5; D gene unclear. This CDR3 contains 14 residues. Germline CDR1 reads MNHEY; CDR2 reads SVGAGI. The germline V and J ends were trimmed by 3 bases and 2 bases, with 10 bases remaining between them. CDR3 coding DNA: TGTGCCAGCAGTTATGAACATACACAAGAGACCCAGTACTTC. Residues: CASSYEHTQETQYF.

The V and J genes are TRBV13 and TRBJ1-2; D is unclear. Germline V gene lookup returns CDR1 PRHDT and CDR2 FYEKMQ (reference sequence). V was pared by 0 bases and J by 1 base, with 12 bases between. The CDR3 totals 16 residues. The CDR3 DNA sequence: TGTGCCAGCAGCTTAGGTCGCAGTTCGTTTAACTATGGCTACACCTTC. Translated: CASSLGRSSFNYGYTF.

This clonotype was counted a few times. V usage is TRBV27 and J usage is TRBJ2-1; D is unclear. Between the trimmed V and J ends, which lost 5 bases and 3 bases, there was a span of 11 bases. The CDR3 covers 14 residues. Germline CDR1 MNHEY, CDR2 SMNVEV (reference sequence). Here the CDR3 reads CASSGHSLYNEQFF. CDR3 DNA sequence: TGTGCCAGCAGTGGCCACAGTCTCTACAATGAGCAGTTCTTC.

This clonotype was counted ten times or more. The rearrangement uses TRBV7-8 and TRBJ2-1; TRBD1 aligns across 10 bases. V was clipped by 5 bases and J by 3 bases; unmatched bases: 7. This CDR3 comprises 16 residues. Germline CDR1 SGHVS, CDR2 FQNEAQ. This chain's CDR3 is CASSPRTGGYYNEQFF. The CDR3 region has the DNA TGTGCCAGCAGCCCCAGGACAGGGGGGTACTACAATGAGCAGTTCTTC.

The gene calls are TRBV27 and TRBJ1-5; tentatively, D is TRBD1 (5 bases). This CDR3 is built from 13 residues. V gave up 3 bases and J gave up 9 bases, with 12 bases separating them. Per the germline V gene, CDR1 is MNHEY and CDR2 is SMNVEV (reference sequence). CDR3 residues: CASSLGGEGPQHF. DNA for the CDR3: TGTGCCAGCAGTTTGGGGGGAGAAGGGCCCCAGCATTTT.

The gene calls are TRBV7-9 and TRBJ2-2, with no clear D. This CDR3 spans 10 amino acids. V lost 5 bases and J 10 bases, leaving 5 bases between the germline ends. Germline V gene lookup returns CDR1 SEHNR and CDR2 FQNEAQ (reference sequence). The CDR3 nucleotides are TGTGCCAGCAGCCCCCAGGAGCTGTTTTTT. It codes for CASSPQELFF.

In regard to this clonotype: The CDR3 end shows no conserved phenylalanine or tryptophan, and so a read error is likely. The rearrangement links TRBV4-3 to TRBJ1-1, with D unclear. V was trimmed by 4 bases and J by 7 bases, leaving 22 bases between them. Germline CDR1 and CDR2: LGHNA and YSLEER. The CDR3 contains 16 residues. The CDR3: CASSLGTSGFWNEAFY. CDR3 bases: TGCGCCAGCAGCCTCGGAACCTCAGGCTTCTGGAATGAAGCTTTCTAT.

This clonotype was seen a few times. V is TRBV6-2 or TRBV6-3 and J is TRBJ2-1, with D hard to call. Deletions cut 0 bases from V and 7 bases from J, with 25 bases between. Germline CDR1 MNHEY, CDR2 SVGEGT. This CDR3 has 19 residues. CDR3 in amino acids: CASSYSILTAFEGWNEQFF. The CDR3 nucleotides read TGTGCCAGCAGTTACTCGATACTCACAGCTTTCGAAGGGTGGAATGAGCAGTTCTTC.

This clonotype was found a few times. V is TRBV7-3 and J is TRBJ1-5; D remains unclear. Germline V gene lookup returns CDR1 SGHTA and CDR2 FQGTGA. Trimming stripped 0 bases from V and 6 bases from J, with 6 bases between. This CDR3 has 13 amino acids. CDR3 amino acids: CASSLTAGQPQHF. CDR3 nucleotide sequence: TGTGCCAGCAGCTTAACGGCTGGTCAGCCCCAGCATTTT.

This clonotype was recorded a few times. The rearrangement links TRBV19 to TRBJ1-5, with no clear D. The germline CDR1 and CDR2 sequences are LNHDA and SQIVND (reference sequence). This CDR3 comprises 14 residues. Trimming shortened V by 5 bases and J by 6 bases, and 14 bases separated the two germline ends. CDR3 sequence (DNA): TGTGCCAGTAGTCCCAACCCAGTCGCTCAGCCCCAGCATTTT. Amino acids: CASSPNPVAQPQHF.

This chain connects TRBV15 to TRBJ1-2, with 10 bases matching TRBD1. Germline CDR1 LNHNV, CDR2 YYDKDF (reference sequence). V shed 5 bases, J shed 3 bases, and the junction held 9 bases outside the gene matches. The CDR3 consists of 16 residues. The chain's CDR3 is CATSGTGESHYYGYTF. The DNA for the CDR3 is TGTGCCACCAGCGGGACAGGGGAATCCCACTACTATGGCTACACCTTC.

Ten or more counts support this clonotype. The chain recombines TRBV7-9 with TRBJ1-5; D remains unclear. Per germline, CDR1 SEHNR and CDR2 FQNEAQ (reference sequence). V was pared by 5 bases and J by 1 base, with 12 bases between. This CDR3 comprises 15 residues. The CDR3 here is CASSPSGRSNQPQHF. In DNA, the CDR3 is TGTGCCAGCAGCCCCAGCGGGAGGAGCAATCAGCCCCAGCATTTT.

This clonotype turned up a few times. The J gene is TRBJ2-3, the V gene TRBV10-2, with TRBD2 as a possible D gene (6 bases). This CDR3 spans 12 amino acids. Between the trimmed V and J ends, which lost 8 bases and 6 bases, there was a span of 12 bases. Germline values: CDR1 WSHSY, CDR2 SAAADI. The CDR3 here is CASWGVGDTQYF. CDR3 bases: TGCGCCAGCTGGGGGGTCGGGGATACGCAGTATTTT.